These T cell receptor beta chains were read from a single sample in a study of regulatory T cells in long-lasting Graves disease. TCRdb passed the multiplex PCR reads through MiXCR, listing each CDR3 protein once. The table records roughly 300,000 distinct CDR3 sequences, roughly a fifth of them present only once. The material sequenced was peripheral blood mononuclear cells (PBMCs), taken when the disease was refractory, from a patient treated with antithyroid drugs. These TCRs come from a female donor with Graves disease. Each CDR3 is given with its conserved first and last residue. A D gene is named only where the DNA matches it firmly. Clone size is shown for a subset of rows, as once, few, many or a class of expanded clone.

cdr3_nt: TGTGCCAGCAGTTACTCACTTTTAGGTTCCTACGAGCAGTACTTC; cdr3_aa: CASSYSLLGSYEQYF; clone_size: few; v_call: TRBV6-5; j_call: TRBJ2-7; d_call: -
cdr3_nt: TGTGCCAGCAGCTTATCCCCCCGGGGGACGGGGGGTCGAGAGCCCCAGCATTTT; cdr3_aa: CASSLSPRGTGGREPQHF; clone_size: -; v_call: TRBV11-2; j_call: TRBJ1-5; d_call: -
cdr3_nt: TGCAGCGTGGCCCAATCCTCTGGAAACACCATATATTTT; cdr3_aa: CSVAQSSGNTIYF; clone_size: once; v_call: TRBV29-1; j_call: TRBJ1-3; d_call: -
cdr3_nt: TGCGCCAGCAGCCGGGACCCGGACAGCAGCTCTGGAAACACCATATATTTT; cdr3_aa: CASSRDPDSSSGNTIYF; clone_size: -; v_call: TRBV4-3; j_call: TRBJ1-3; d_call: -
cdr3_nt: TGTGCCAGCAGCCACCGGGACGGTCAAGAGACCCAGTACTTC; cdr3_aa: CASSHRDGQETQYF; clone_size: many; v_call: TRBV7-9; j_call: TRBJ2-5; d_call: -
cdr3_nt: TGCGCCAGCAGCTCCCACAGGGGGCACGAGCAGTACTTC; cdr3_aa: CASSSHRGHEQYF; clone_size: many; v_call: TRBV5-1; j_call: TRBJ2-7; d_call: TRBD1
cdr3_nt: TGTGCCAGTAGTATAGTGAGAGGGGTTGGCACTGAAGCTTTCTTT; cdr3_aa: CASSIVRGVGTEAFF; clone_size: -; v_call: TRBV19; j_call: TRBJ1-1; d_call: -
cdr3_nt: TGTGCCAGCGCAGACGGGGGGTATATCTCTGGGGCCAACGTCCTGACTTTC; cdr3_aa: CASADGGYISGANVLTF; clone_size: few; v_call: TRBV6-1; j_call: TRBJ2-6; d_call: TRBD2
cdr3_nt: TGTGCCAGCAGTTTTGGACGCCCCCGGGGGAACACTGAAGCTTTCTTT; cdr3_aa: CASSFGRPRGNTEAFF; clone_size: few; v_call: TRBV5-5; j_call: TRBJ1-1; d_call: -
cdr3_nt: TGTGCCAGCAGCTTTGGATTTAATGAAAAACTGTTTTTT; cdr3_aa: CASSFGFNEKLFF; clone_size: many; v_call: TRBV5-5; j_call: TRBJ1-4; d_call: -
cdr3_nt: TGTGCCAGCAGTTTACTTCCGGGACAGGGCCTCTTGAGCTATGGCTACACCTTC; cdr3_aa: CASSLLPGQGLLSYGYTF; clone_size: -; v_call: TRBV6-5; j_call: TRBJ1-2; d_call: TRBD1
cdr3_nt: TGCGCCAGCAGCCCCGGTGGGGGAGTGAACACTGAAGCTTTCTTT; cdr3_aa: CASSPGGGVNTEAFF; clone_size: -; v_call: TRBV5-1; j_call: TRBJ1-1; d_call: -
cdr3_nt: TGTGCCAGCAGCCAAGAGGCCAGGGCGGATTCACCCCTCCACTTT; cdr3_aa: CASSQEARADSPLHF; clone_size: few; v_call: TRBV4-2; j_call: TRBJ1-6; d_call: -
cdr3_nt: TGTGCTAGTGGTTTGTTCCAGGGGAGTAACACCGGGGAGCTGTTTTTT; cdr3_aa: CASGLFQGSNTGELFF; clone_size: -; v_call: TRBV12-5; j_call: TRBJ2-2; d_call: -
cdr3_nt: TGTGCCAGCAGCCGAGGTGGTACCGGGGAGCTGTTTTTT; cdr3_aa: CASSRGGTGELFF; clone_size: -; v_call: TRBV3-1; j_call: TRBJ2-2; d_call: -
cdr3_nt: TGTGCCAGCTCACCTGGACAGGGAAAAAATGAAAAACTGTTTTTT; cdr3_aa: CASSPGQGKNEKLFF; clone_size: many; v_call: TRBV18; j_call: TRBJ1-4; d_call: TRBD1
cdr3_nt: TGTGCCAGCAGTACCGGTTGGGGACAAGAGACCCAGTACTTC; cdr3_aa: CASSTGWGQETQYF; clone_size: many; v_call: TRBV6-2/TRBV6-3; j_call: TRBJ2-5; d_call: -
cdr3_nt: TGCGCCAGCAGCCAAGAGGTGGTGGCCGGGCGGTACTATGGCTACACCTTC; cdr3_aa: CASSQEVVAGRYYGYTF; clone_size: -; v_call: TRBV4-3; j_call: TRBJ1-2; d_call: -
cdr3_nt: TGTGCCAGCATTTCGGGACAGGGGAGCTACGAGCAGTACTTC; cdr3_aa: CASISGQGSYEQYF; clone_size: -; v_call: TRBV28; j_call: TRBJ2-7; d_call: TRBD1
cdr3_nt: TGTGGCAGCACCATAAACCCGACAGGGGGCGAGCAGTACTTC; cdr3_aa: CGSTINPTGGEQYF; clone_size: -; v_call: TRBV7-2; j_call: TRBJ2-7; d_call: TRBD1
cdr3_nt: TGTGCCAGCAGCCGATCTAGCGGGGGGACACCAGGACCCTACGAGCAGTACTTC; cdr3_aa: CASSRSSGGTPGPYEQYF; clone_size: -; v_call: TRBV2; j_call: TRBJ2-7; d_call: TRBD2
cdr3_nt: TGCGCCAGCAGCTTGGAGGGGGATGACTATGGCTACACCTTC; cdr3_aa: CASSLEGDDYGYTF; clone_size: few; v_call: TRBV5-1; j_call: TRBJ1-2; d_call: -
cdr3_nt: TGTGCCACCGTCCAGCGGACAGGGAGGGACGAGCAGTACTTC; cdr3_aa: CATVQRTGRDEQYF; clone_size: many; v_call: TRBV24-1; j_call: TRBJ2-7; d_call: -
cdr3_nt: TGTGCCAGCAGTTTCGTTACCTTAGCGGGAGTGGGGTACAATGAGCAGTTCTTC; cdr3_aa: CASSFVTLAGVGYNEQFF; clone_size: -; v_call: TRBV28; j_call: TRBJ2-1; d_call: TRBD2
cdr3_nt: TGTGCCAGCAGCTTACAACAGGGGGCGGGGGAGACCCAGTACTTC; cdr3_aa: CASSLQQGAGETQYF; clone_size: many; v_call: TRBV7-2; j_call: TRBJ2-5; d_call: TRBD1
cdr3_nt: TGTGCCACCAGTGAGGCGACTAGCGGGAGCTCCTACGAGCAGTACTTC; cdr3_aa: CATSEATSGSSYEQYF; clone_size: few; v_call: TRBV24-1; j_call: TRBJ2-7; d_call: TRBD2
cdr3_nt: TGTGCCAGCAGCTTGCCAGGGGATAACACAGATACGCAGTATTTT; cdr3_aa: CASSLPGDNTDTQYF; clone_size: -; v_call: TRBV7-9; j_call: TRBJ2-3; d_call: -
cdr3_nt: TGTGCCAGCAGCTTTCTCAGTGCAACTAATGAAAAACTGTTTTTT; cdr3_aa: CASSFLSATNEKLFF; clone_size: many; v_call: TRBV11-2; j_call: TRBJ1-4; d_call: -
cdr3_nt: TGTGCCAGCAGTTTGGACCCGTCTAGCACAGATACGCAGTATTTT; cdr3_aa: CASSLDPSSTDTQYF; clone_size: few; v_call: TRBV28; j_call: TRBJ2-3; d_call: -
cdr3_nt: TGTGCCTCCTCTCCCGAAAGGGTCAAAGCCTACGAGCAGTACTTC; cdr3_aa: CASSPERVKAYEQYF; clone_size: many; v_call: TRBV10-3; j_call: TRBJ2-7; d_call: -